Listed here are 3 T cell receptor beta chains from one sample, sequenced in a study of Ad26.COV2.S vaccination and SARS-CoV-2 variants (dated by TCRdb to the early 2020s). Taken with the paper, the label for treatment or condition translates to: about 20 received Ad26.COV2.S at low or high dose, single or two shots; several received placebo; per-sample allocation not given. For vaccine and placebo recipients, repertoires were sequenced using samples collected on day 63 after the first injection. Libraries were constructed by the immunoSEQ multiplex PCR assay. The source is immuneACCESS, and TCRdb retained only in-frame sequences with V and J called. Part of the clones is not carried over; for the studies checked, unresolved V genes explain less than half of this, and the remainder is unexplained. The sample table holds about 350,000 clones, of which about nine tenths were seen once. The ten largest account for 6.4% of the sample.

The starting material was peripheral blood, obtained in a trial of Ad26.COV2.S vaccine versus placebo. These TCRs come from a person aged 18 to 59 who received the Ad26.COV2.S COVID-19 vaccine or a placebo.

The chain employs TRBV7-2 and TRBJ2-1, with 11 bases lining up with TRBD2. The length of the CDR3 is 18 residues. Germline CDR1 and CDR2: SGHTA and FQGNSA. Trimming removed 0 bases from V and 9 bases from J; junction bases left unmatched: 13. In DNA form, the CDR3 reads TGTGCCAGCAGCTTAGCGATAACTAGCGGGAGACGGTCGAGTGAGCAGTTCTTC. This codes for CASSLAITSGRRSSEQFF.

This clone came up once. The chain links TRBV3-1 (or the pseudogene TRBV3-2) to TRBJ2-3; TRBD2 might be the D (7 bases). In germline, CDR1 is LGHDT, CDR2 YNNKEL (reference sequence). The V and J ends lost 8 bases and 2 bases respectively, with 17 bases between them. The CDR3 is 15 residues long. The CDR3 region is CASEKAGAYTDTQYF. Written as DNA, the CDR3 is TGTGCCAGCGAGAAGGCGGGGGCTTACACAGATACGCAGTATTTT.

In nucleotides, the CDR3 is TGTGCCAGCAGTTACTCCCTCACAGGGATCTCCTACGAGCAGTACTTC. It specifies CASSYSLTGISYEQYF. V and J are TRBV6-5 and TRBJ2-7, with a possible D match to TRBD1 (6 bases). The CDR3 is 16 amino acids. Trimming removed 0 bases at V and 0 bases at J, with 12 bases between. Germline lookup yields CDR1 MNHEY and CDR2 SVGAGI.